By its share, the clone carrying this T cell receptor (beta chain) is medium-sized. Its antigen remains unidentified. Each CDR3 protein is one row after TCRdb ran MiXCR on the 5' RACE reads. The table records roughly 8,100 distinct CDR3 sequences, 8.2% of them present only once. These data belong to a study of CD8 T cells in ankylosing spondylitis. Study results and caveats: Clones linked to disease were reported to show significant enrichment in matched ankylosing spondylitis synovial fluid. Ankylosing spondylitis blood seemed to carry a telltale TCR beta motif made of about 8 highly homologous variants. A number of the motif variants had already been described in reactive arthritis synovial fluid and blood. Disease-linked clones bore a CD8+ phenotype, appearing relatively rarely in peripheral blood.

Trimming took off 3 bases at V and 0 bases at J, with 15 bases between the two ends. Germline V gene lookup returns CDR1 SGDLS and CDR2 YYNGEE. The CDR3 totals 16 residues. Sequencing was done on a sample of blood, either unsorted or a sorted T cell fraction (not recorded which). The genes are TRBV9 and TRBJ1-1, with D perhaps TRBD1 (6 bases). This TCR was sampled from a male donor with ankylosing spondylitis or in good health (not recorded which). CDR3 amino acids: CASSAGAVLMNTEAFF. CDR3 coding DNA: TGTGCCAGCAGCGCAGGGGCCGTCTTAATGAACACTGAAGCTTTCTTT.